This entry features one T cell receptor (beta chain) sequence. Individuals drawn from 20 to 25 US areas were about 18 to 95 years old. Cohorts were based on clinical histories the participants reported. The data derive from a study of blood T cell repertoires in COVID-19. Study-wide context: T cells, B-cell-depleted T cells, or PBMCs supplied cDNA or gDNA.

In the source study's methods: It was from reference gene primer amplification that nucleated cell counts were estimated. Here immunoSEQ multiplex PCR was the method, and the copy in TCRdb shows in-frame clones only, minus some. D and trimming come from the DNA, and the V and J calls and clone size come from that table. The table lists hundreds of thousands of clones, over 80% of them singletons, with around 9% in the top ten. This CDR3 region has 18 residues. In germline, CDR1 is SGHRS, CDR2 YFSETQ. V lost 0 bases and J lost 8; bases outside the gene matches: 14. The chain couples TRBV5-1 to TRBJ2-2; TRBD2 aligns across 9 bases. The material sequenced was PBMCs or T cells enriched from blood (not recorded which). This sequence originates from a woman under 30 who had recovered from COVID-19. CDR3 DNA sequence: TGCGCCAGCAGCTTGGATATCCAGCGGGAGGCTTACGAGGGGGAGCTGTTTTTT. This encodes CASSLDIQREAYEGELFF.